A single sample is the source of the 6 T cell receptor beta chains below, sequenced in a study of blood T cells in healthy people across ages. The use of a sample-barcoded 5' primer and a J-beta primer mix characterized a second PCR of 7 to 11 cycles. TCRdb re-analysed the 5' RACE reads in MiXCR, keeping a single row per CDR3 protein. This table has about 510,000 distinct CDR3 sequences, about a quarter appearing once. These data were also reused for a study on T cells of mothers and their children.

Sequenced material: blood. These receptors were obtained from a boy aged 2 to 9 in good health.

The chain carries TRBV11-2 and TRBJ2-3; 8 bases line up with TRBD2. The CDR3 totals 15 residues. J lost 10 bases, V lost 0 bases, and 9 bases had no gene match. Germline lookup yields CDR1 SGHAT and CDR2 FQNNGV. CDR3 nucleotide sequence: TGTGCCAGCAGCTTAGATCACCGGGAGGGCAGTTCGCAGTATTTT. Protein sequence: CASSLDHREGSSQYF.

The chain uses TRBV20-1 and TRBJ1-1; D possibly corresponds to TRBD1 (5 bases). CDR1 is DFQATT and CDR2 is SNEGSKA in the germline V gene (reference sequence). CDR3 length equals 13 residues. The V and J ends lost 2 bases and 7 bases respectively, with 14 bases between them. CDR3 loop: CSARPNGGVEAFF. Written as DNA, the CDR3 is TGCAGTGCTAGACCTAACGGGGGGGTTGAAGCTTTCTTT.

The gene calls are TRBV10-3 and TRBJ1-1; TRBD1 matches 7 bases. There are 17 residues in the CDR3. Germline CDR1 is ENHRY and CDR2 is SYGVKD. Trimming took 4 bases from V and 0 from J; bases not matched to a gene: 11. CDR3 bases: TGTGCCATCAGTGCCCTGGACAGGATCCTCATGAACACTGAAGCTTTCTTT. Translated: CAISALDRILMNTEAFF.

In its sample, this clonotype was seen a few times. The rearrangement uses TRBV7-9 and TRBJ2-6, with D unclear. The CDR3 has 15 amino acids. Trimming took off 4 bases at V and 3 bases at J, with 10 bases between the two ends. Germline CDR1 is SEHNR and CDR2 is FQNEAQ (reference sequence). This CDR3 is CASSSSGIGANVLTF. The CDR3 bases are TGTGCCAGCAGCTCATCGGGCATTGGGGCCAACGTCCTGACTTTC.

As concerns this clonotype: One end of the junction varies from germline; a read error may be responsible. The CDR3 DNA sequence: TGTGCCAGCAGCTTAGGGACAGGGGTTCAAGAGACCCGGTACTTC. Translation: CASSLGTGVQETRYF. V usage is TRBV5-5 and J usage is TRBJ2-5; TRBD1 matches 10 bases. The germline CDR1 and CDR2 sequences are SGHKS and YYEKEE (reference sequence). The CDR3 spans 15 residues. The whole variable domain, remainder taken from reference TRBV5-5 and TRBJ2-5, is DAGVTQSPTHLIKTRGQQVTLRCSPISGHKSVSWYQQVLGQGPQFIFQYYEKEERGRGNFPDRFSARQFPNYSSELNVNALLLGDSALYLCASSLGTGVQETRYFGPGTRLLVL.

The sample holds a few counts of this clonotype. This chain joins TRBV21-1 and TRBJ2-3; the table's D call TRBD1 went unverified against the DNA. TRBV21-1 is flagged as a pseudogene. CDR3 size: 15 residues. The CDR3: CASQKTGVSTDTQYF. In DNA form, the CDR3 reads TGTGCCAGCCAAAAAACGGGGGTTAGCACAGATACGCAGTATTTT.